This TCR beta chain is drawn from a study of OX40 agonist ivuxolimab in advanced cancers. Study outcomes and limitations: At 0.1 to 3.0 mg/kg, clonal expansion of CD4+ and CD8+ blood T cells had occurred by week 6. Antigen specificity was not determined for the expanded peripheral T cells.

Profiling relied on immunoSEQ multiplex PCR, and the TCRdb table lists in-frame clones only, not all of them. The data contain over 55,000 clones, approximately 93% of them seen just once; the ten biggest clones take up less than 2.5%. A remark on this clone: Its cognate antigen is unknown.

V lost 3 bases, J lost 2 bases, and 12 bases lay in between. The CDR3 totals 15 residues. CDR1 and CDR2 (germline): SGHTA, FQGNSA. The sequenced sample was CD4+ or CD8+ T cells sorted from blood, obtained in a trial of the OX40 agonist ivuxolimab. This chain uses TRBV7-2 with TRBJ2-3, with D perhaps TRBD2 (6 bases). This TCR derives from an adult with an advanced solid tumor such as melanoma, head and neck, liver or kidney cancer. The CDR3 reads CASSFYGGPTDTQYF. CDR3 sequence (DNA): TGTGCCAGCAGCTTTTACGGGGGACCCACAGATACGCAGTATTTT.